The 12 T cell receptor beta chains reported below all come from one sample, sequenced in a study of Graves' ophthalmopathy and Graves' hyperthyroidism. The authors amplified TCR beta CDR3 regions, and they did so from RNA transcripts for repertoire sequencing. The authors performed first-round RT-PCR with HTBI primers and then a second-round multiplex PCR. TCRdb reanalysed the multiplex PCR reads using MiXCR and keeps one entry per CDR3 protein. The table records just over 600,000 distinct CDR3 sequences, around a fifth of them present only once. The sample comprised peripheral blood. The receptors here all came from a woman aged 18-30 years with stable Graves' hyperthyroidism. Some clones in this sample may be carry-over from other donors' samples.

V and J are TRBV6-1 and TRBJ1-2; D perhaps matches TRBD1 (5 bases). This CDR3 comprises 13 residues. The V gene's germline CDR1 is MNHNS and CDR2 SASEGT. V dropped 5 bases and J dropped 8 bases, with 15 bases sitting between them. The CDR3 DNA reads TGTGCCAGCAGTCGCGGGGCCGCCGGCGGCTACACCTTC. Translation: CASSRGAAGGYTF.

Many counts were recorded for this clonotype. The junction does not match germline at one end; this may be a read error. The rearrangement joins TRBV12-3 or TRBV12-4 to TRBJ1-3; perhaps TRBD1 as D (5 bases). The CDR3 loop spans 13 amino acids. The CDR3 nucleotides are TGTGCCAGCTGTTTGGGGCCCACCAACACCATATATTTT. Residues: CASCLGPTNTIYF.

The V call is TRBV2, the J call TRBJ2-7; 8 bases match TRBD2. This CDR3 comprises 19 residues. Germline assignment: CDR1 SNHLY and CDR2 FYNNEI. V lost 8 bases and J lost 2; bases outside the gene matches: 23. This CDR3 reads CASEGLSTQREKSPYEQYF. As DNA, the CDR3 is TGTGCCAGCGAGGGACTATCCACCCAGCGGGAGAAGTCTCCCTACGAGCAGTACTTC.

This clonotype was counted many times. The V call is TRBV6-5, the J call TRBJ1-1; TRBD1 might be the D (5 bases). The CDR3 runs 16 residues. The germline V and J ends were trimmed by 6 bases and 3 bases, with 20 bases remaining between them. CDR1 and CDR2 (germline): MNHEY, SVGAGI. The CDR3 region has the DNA TGTGCCAGCAGACTACTAAGGACGGCGGGGGACACTGAAGCTTTCTTT. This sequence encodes CASRLLRTAGDTEAFF.

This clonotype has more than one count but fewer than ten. CDR3 coding DNA: TGTGCCAGCAGGCCAAGGGGTGTGGGGGTCCCGCAACGGACCCAGTACTTC. It codes for CASRPRGVGVPQRTQYF. The V gene is TRBV27, the J gene TRBJ2-5, with D possibly called TRBD1 or TRBD2 (5 bases each). Trimming took 6 bases from V and 7 from J, leaving 27 bases between them. The CDR3 has 17 amino acids. Germline CDR1 and CDR2: MNHEY and SMNVEV (reference sequence).

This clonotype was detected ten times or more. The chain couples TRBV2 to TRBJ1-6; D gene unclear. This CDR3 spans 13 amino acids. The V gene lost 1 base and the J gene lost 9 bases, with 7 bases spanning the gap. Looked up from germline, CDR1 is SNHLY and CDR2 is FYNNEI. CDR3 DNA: TGTGCCAGCAGTGAAGGGTCAGCTTCACCCCTCCACTTT. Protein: CASSEGSASPLHF.

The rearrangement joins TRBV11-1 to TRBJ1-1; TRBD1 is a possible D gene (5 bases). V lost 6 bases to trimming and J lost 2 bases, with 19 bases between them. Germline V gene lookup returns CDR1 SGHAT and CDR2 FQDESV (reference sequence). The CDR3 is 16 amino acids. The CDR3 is CASSHPPGRRNTEAFF. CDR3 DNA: TGTGCCAGCAGTCACCCTCCGGGACGAAGAAACACTGAAGCTTTCTTT. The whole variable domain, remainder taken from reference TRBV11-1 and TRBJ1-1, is EAEVAQSPRYKITEKSQAVAFWCDPISGHATLYWYRQILGQGPELLVQFQDESVVDDSQLPKDRFSAERLKGVDSTLKIQPAELGDSAMYLCASSHPPGRRNTEAFFGQGTRLTVV.

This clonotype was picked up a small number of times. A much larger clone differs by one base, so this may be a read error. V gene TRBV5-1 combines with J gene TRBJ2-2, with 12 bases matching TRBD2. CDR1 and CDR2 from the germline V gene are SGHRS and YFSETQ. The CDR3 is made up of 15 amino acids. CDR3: CASSSGLAGTGELCF. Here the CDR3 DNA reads TGCGCCAGCAGCTCGGGACTAGCGGGCACCGGGGAGCTGTGTTTT.

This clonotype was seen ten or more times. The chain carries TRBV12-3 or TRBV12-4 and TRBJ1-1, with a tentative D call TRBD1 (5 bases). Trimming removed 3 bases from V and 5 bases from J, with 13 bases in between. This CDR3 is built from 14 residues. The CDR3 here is CASSFQGWGTEAFF. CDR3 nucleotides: TGTGCCAGCAGTTTCCAGGGATGGGGTACTGAAGCTTTCTTT.

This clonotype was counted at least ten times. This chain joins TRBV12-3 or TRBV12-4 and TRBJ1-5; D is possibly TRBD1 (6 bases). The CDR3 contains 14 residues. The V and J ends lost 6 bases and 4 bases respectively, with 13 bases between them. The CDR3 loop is CASSLTQGNQPQHF. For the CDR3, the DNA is TGTGCCAGCAGCCTAACCCAGGGGAATCAGCCCCAGCATTTT.

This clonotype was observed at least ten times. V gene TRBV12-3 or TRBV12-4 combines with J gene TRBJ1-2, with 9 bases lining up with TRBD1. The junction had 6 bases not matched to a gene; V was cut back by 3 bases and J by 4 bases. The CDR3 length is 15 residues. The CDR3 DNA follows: TGTGCCAGCAGTTTTCACGGACAGGGGCCCTATGGCTACACCTTC. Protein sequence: CASSFHGQGPYGYTF.

CDR3 coding DNA: TGTGCCAGCAGTTCGAGTTCGGACAGGGGCTATGGCTACACCTTC. This gives the protein CASSSSSDRGYGYTF. The V and J genes are TRBV28 and TRBJ1-2, with 9 positions matching TRBD1. Trimming removed 4 bases from V and 4 bases from J; junction bases left unmatched: 7. This CDR3 has 15 residues. Germline CDR1 is MDHEN and CDR2 is SYDVKM.